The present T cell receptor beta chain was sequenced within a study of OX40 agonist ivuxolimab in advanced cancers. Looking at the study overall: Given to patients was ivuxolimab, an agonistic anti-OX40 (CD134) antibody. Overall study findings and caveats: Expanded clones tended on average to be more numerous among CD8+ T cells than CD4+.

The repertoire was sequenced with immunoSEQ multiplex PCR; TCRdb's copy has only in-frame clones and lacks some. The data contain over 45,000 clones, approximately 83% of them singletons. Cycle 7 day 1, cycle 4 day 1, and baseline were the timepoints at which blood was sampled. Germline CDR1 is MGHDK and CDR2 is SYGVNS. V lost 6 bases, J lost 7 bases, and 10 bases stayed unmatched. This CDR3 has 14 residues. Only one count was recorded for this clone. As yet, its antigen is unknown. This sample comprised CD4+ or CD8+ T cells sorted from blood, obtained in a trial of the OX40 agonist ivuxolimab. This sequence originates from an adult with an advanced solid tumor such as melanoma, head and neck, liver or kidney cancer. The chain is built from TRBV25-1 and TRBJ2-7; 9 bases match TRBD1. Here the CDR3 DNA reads TGTGCCAGCAGATCGACAGGGGGAGATTTAGAGCAGTACTTC. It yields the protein CASRSTGGDLEQYF.